This T cell receptor (beta chain) was sequenced for a study of Graves' ophthalmopathy and Graves' hyperthyroidism. As the template, RNA transcripts were used to amplify TCR beta CDR3 regions. HTBI primers primed a first-round RT-PCR, and a second-round multiplex PCR followed. MiXCR was run by TCRdb on the multiplex PCR reads, yielding one entry per CDR3 protein. The table has approximately 380,000 distinct CDR3 sequences, more than 20% seen once. PBMCs originated in approximately 9.1 ml of fresh peripheral blood. The study's findings and limits: Thyroid clonotypes that were expanded above 0.001 frequency mostly also appeared in blood.

There are many counts of this clonotype. The antigen is unknown. The sequence was obtained from a woman younger than 35 with stable Graves' hyperthyroidism. Input material: peripheral blood.

In nucleotides, the CDR3 is TGTGCCAGTAGTACTCAGAGGGGACGGCCCTACGAGCAGTACTTC. Translation: CASSTQRGRPYEQYF. The rearrangement links TRBV19 to TRBJ2-7; D possibly uses TRBD1 or TRBD2 (5 bases each). V gave up 4 bases and J gave up 2 bases, with 15 bases separating them. This CDR3 has 15 amino acids. The germline gives CDR1 LNHDA, CDR2 SQIVND (reference sequence).